This entry describes one T cell receptor (beta chain). The CDR3 is 15 residues long. V dropped 5 bases and J dropped 4 bases, with 17 bases sitting between them. Germline V lookup: CDR1 SGHTA, CDR2 FQGNSA. This entry belongs to a study of blood T cell repertoires in COVID-19. About the research overall: PBMCs, B-cell-depleted T cells, or T cells provided the cDNA or gDNA that made up the material.

TCRdb's copy holds only in-frame clones and misses some; the assay was immunoSEQ multiplex PCR. The sample contains about 230,000 clones, approximately 84% of which appear only once. The specimen was peripheral blood. This sequence originates from a man in his forties with acute or convalescent COVID-19. V is TRBV7-2 and J is TRBJ1-1, with D perhaps matching TRBD1 (5 bases). The CDR3 sequence is CASSPGGGLITEAFF. CDR3 coding DNA: TGTGCCAGCAGCCCAGGCGGGGGGTTAATCACTGAAGCTTTCTTT.